Described below is a single T cell receptor (beta chain) sequence and its context. This specimen includes other DNA sequences encoding the same CDR3. The data are from a study of shared clonotypes between healthy human individuals. Libraries were prepared by immunoSEQ multiplex PCR; TCRdb keeps only in-frame clonotypes and omits some of them. Seen here are approximately 1.9 million clones, 85% to 95% observed once, and the top ten hold around 1.7%. Trimming left V 3 bases short and J 6 bases short, with 8 bases between. Germline CDR1 reads MNHEY; CDR2 reads SMNVEV (reference sequence). CDR3 length: 13 amino acids. Naive CD8 cells lacked CD45RO, underwent positive selection for CCR7 and left out terminally differentiated effector memory CD45RA+ cells.

The clonotype comes from a man younger than 35 in good health. Some clones in this sample may be carry-over from other donors' samples. This chain uses TRBV27 with TRBJ2-2; D may be TRBD2 (5 bases). Sequencing was done on a sample of naive CD8+ T cells from PBMCs. CDR3 residues: CASSFKGAGELFF. CDR3 nucleotide sequence: TGTGCCAGCAGTTTCAAGGGAGCCGGGGAGCTGTTTTTT.